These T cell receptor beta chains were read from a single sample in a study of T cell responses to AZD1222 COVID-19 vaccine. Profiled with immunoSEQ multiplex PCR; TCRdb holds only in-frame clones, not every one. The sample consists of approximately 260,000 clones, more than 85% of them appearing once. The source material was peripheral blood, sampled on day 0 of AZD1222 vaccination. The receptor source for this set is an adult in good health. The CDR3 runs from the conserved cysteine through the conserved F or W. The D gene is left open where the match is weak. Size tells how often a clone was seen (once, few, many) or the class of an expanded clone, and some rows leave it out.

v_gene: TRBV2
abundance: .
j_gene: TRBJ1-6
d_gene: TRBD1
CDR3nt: TGTGCCAGCAGTCGACAGGGGGATTATTCACCCCTCCACTTT
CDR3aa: CASSRQGDYSPLHF

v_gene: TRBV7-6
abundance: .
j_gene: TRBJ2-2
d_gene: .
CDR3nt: TGTGCCAGCAGCTTAAGACAGGATTACACCGGGGAGCTGTTTTTT
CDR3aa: CASSLRQDYTGELFF

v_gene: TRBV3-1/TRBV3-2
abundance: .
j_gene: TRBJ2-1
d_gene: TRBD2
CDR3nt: TGTGCCAGCAGCCAAATTATAGCGGGGGGGATTTACAATGAGCAGTTCTTC
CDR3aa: CASSQIIAGGIYNEQFF

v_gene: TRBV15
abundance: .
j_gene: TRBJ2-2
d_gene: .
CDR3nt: TGTGCCACCAGCAGAGCCCCTGTGAGGGGCGGGGAGCTGTTTTTT
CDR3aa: CATSRAPVRGGELFF

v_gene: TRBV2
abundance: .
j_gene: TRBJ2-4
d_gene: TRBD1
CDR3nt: TGTGCCAGCAGTGCCAGGGGGACAGGGAAGGACTTC
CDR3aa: CASSARGTGKDF

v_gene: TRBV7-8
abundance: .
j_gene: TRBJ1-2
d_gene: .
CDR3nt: TGTGCCAGCAGCCCCCTACAGGGTCCCGTGGGCTACACCTTC
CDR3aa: CASSPLQGPVGYTF

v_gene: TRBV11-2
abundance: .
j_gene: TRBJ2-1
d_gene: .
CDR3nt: TGTGCCAGCAGCTTAGTGGTCTATTACAATGAGCAGTTCTTC
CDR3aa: CASSLVVYYNEQFF

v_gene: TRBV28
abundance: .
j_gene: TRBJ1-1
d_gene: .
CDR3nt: TGTGCCAGCAGTTTATTTAGCAGGGTGAACACTGAAGCTTTCTTT
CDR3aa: CASSLFSRVNTEAFF

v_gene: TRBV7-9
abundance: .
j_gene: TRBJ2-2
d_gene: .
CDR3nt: TGTGCCAGCAGCTTAAGGCAGAGCACCGGGGAGCTGTTTTTT
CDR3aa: CASSLRQSTGELFF

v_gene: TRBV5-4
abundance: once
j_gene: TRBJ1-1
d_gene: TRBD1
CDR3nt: TGTGCCAGCAGCCGCTGGGAAGGGACAGCCACCTTTGGGGCTTTCTTT
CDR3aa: CASSRWEGTATFGAFF

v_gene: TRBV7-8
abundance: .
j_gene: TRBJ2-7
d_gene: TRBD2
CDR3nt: TGTGCCAGCAGCTTAGCTAGCGGGAGTATCCCCTACGAGCAGTACTTC
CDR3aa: CASSLASGSIPYEQYF

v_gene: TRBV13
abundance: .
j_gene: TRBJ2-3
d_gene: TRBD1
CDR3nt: TGTGCCAGCAGCCGGGACAGGGGGCTGACAGATACGCAGTATTTT
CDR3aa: CASSRDRGLTDTQYF

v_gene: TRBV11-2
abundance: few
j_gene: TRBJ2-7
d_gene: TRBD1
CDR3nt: TGTGCCAGCAGCTTAGACCCGACAGGGTTCTACGAGCAGTACTTC
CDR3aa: CASSLDPTGFYEQYF

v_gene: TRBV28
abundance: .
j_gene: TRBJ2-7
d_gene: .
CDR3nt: TGTGCCAGCAGTTTATTCGTTCCGTCCGAGCAGTACTTC
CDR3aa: CASSLFVPSEQYF

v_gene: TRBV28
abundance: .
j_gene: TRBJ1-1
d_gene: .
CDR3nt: TGTGCCAGCAGTCTCCGGGTAGGCACTGAAGCTTTCTTT
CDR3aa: CASSLRVGTEAFF

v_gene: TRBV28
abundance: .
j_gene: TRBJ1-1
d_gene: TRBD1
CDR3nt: TGTGCCAGCAGATCCCGGACAGGGTGGAGTGAAGCTTTCTTT
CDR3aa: CASRSRTGWSEAFF

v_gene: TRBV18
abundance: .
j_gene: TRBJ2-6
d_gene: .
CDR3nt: TGTGCCAGCTCACCTGCATCGACAGTGCACTCTGGGGCCAACGTCCTGACTTTC
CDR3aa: CASSPASTVHSGANVLTF

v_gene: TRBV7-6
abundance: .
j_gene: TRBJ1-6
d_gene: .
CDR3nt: TGTGCCAGTACCAGGACGGTGAATTCACCCCTCCACTTT
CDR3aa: CASTRTVNSPLHF